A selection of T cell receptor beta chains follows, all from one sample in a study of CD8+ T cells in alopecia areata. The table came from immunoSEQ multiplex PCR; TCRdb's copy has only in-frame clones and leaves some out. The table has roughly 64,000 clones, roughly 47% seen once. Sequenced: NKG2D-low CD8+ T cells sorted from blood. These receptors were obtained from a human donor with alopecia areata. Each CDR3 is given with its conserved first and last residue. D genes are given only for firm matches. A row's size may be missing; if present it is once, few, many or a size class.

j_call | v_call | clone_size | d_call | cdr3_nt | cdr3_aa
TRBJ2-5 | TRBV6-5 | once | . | TGTGCCAGCAGTCACCACCACCAAGAGACCCAGTACTTC | CASSHHHQETQYF
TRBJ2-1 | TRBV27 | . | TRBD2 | TGTGCCAGCAAGGCTAGCGGCGCTACCTACTACAATGAGCAGTTCTTC | CASKASGATYYNEQFF
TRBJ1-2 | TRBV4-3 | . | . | TGCGCCAGCAGCCAAGGGTATCTTATGGGGGGCTACACCTTC | CASSQGYLMGGYTF
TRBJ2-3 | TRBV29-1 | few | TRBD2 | TGCAGCGTTGATTTGGGACTAGCGGGACCTCAAAGGACAGATACGCAGTATTTT | CSVDLGLAGPQRTDTQYF
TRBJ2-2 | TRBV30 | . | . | TGTGTCCTAGTGGAGAACACCGGGGAGCTGTTTTTT | CVLVENTGELFF
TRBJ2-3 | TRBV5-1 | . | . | TGCGCCAGCAGCTTGGTATTTGCAGATACGCAGTATTTT | CASSLVFADTQYF
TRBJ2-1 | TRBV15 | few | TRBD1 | TGTGCCACCAGCACCCTACAGGGGGCGAATGAGCAGTTCTTC | CATSTLQGANEQFF
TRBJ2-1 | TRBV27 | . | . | TGTGCCGCTGCCTCCTACAATGAGCAGTTCTTC | CAAASYNEQFF
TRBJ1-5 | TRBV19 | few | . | TGTGCCAGTAGTATCCCCGGGGAGAGGAGGCAGCCCCAGCATTTT | CASSIPGERRQPQHF
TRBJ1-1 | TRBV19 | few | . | TGTGCCAGTAGTATGGGGTGGAACACTGAAGCTTTCTTT | CASSMGWNTEAFF
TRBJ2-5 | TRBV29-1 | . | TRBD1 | TGCAGCGGGAGAGGACAGGGAATACAAGAGACCCAGTACTTC | CSGRGQGIQETQYF
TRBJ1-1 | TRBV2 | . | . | TGTGCCAGCAGTGACGTAAACACTGAAGCTTTCTTT | CASSDVNTEAFF
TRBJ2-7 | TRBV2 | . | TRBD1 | TGTGCCAGCAATGTGGGGACAGGGGACTACGAGCAGTACTTC | CASNVGTGDYEQYF
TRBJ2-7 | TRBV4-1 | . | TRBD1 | TGCGCCAGCAGCTGGGACAGGGGGAACGAGCAGTACTTC | CASSWDRGNEQYF
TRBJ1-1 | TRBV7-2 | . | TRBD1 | TGTGCCAGCAGCTGGGGGACAGCTTCTGAAGCTTTCTTT | CASSWGTASEAFF
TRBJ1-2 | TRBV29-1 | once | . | TGCAGCGTTGAACTGGCTTATGGCTACACCTTC | CSVELAYGYTF
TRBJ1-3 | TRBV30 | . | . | TGTGCCTGGAGCCCTAAGGACAGTCCGGTAAACACCATATATTTT | CAWSPKDSPVNTIYF
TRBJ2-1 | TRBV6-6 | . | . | TGTGCCAGCAGCCCGGGGTCCTACAATGAGCAGTTCTTC | CASSPGSYNEQFF
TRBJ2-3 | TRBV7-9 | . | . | TGTGCCAGCAGCTTAGGACAGCCGCACACAGATACGCAGTATTTT | CASSLGQPHTDTQYF
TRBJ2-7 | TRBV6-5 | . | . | TGTGCCAGCAGTTACGGGCCTCCGGGACTCTACGAGCAGTACTTC | CASSYGPPGLYEQYF
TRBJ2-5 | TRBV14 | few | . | TGTGCCAGCAGCCAAGACCGGCTAGGGACCCAGTACTTC | CASSQDRLGTQYF
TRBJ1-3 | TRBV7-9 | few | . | TGTGCCAGCAGCTTATCGGAGAGCTCTGGAAACACCATATATTTT | CASSLSESSGNTIYF
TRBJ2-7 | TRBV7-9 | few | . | TGTGCCAGCAGCTACCTTCCCCACGAGCAGTACTTC | CASSYLPHEQYF
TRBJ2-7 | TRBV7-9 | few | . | TGTGCCAGCAGCGACCTCGGCCCCCAGGGATCCGAGCAGTACTTC | CASSDLGPQGSEQYF
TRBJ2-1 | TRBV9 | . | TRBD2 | TGTGCCAGCAGCCCCGGGACTAGCGGGAGCAATGAGCAGTTCTTC | CASSPGTSGSNEQFF
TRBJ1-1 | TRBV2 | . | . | TGTGCCACCGCGGGGGGGAGTGAAGCTTTCTTT | CATAGGSEAFF
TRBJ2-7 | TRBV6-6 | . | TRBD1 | TGTGCCAGCAGCTCCAGGGACAGTACGCCCTACGAGCAGTACTTC | CASSSRDSTPYEQYF
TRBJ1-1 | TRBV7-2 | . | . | TGTGCCAGCAGCTTAGCGTCTGGGAACACTGAAGCTTTCTTT | CASSLASGNTEAFF
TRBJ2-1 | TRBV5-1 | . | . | TGCGCCAGCAGCTTGATCCGGGACATCTCCTACAATGAGCAGTTCTTC | CASSLIRDISYNEQFF
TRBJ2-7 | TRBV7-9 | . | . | TGTGCCAGCAGCCTCCATTACGAGCAGTACTTC | CASSLHYEQYF
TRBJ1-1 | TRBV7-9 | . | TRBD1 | TGTGCCAGCAGTCCGACAGGGTTTGAAGCTTTCTTT | CASSPTGFEAFF
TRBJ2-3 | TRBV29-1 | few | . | TGCAGCGTTGAAGATCCCTGGCAGACTTCTAGCACAGATACGCAGTATTTT | CSVEDPWQTSSTDTQYF
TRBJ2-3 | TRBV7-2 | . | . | TGTGCCAGCAGCAAACATTCCAGGGGTAGTATGTCAGATACGCAGTATTTT | CASSKHSRGSMSDTQYF
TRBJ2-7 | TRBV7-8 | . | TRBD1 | TGTGCCAGCAGCACCCGACAGGGCGTAACCTACGAGCAGTACTTC | CASSTRQGVTYEQYF
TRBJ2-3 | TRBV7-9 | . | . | TGTGCCAGCAGCTTGTCAGGTCAGAATGTGGATACGCAGTATTTT | CASSLSGQNVDTQYF
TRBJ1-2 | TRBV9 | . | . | TGTGCCAGCAGCCCGGGCCTCTTC | CASSPGLF
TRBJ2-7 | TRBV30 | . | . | TGTGCCTGGAGTTGGCAGGGCGCCCTCTACGAGCAGTACTTC | CAWSWQGALYEQYF
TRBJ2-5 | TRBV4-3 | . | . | TGCGCCAGCAGCCAAGGGGCAGCACTCCAAGAGACCCAGTACTTC | CASSQGAALQETQYF
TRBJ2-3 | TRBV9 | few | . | TGTGCCAGCAGCGGCAATACAGATACGCAGTATTTT | CASSGNTDTQYF
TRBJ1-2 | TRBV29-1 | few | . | TGCAGCGTTGAAGCCCAAGGTCTTTCTTATGGCTACACCTTC | CSVEAQGLSYGYTF